These T cell receptor beta chains were read from a single sample in a study of blood T cell repertoires in COVID-19. Assay: immunoSEQ multiplex PCR; the TCRdb copy retains only in-frame clones and omits some. The sample records about 130,000 clones, around 83% being singletons. Sequenced input: peripheral blood. The receptors were sampled from a human donor in a cohort sampled during active COVID-19. Each CDR3 is given with its conserved first and last residue. A D gene is named only where the DNA matches it firmly. Size is stated for part of the rows, as once, few or many counts, or as a class when the clone is expanded.

v_call: TRBV6-5
clone_size: NA
d_call: NA
j_call: TRBJ1-3
cdr3_nt: TGTGCCAGTAGGGGTGCAGGAAACACCATATATTTT
cdr3_aa: CASRGAGNTIYF

v_call: TRBV7-2
clone_size: NA
d_call: NA
j_call: TRBJ1-2
cdr3_nt: TGTGCCAGCAGCTTAAACAGGGTTAACTATGGCTACACCTTC
cdr3_aa: CASSLNRVNYGYTF

v_call: TRBV7-2
clone_size: NA
d_call: NA
j_call: TRBJ1-2
cdr3_nt: TGTGCCAGCAGCTTAGTCCCCAGGGGAATGGGTGGCTACACCTTC
cdr3_aa: CASSLVPRGMGGYTF

v_call: TRBV27
clone_size: NA
d_call: TRBD2
j_call: TRBJ2-3
cdr3_nt: TGTGCCAGCAGTTTAGGGACTAGCGGGGGGGCTTTATCAGATACGCAGTATTTT
cdr3_aa: CASSLGTSGGALSDTQYF

v_call: TRBV30
clone_size: NA
d_call: NA
j_call: TRBJ1-2
cdr3_nt: TGTGCCTGGAGTGCTCGCGGGGTCGGCTACACCTTC
cdr3_aa: CAWSARGVGYTF

v_call: TRBV9
clone_size: NA
d_call: NA
j_call: TRBJ1-2
cdr3_nt: TGTGCCAGCAGCCCTTCGCGGTTCTACCATGGCTACACCTTC
cdr3_aa: CASSPSRFYHGYTF

v_call: TRBV5-6
clone_size: NA
d_call: TRBD2
j_call: TRBJ2-5
cdr3_nt: TGTGCCAGCAGCTTGGACGGGAGGGCGGCAGAGACCCAGTACTTC
cdr3_aa: CASSLDGRAAETQYF

v_call: TRBV7-8
clone_size: NA
d_call: TRBD1
j_call: TRBJ1-2
cdr3_nt: TGTGCCAGCAGCTCGCTGACAGGGGCGAACTATGGCTACACCTTC
cdr3_aa: CASSSLTGANYGYTF

v_call: TRBV7-8
clone_size: NA
d_call: NA
j_call: TRBJ1-2
cdr3_nt: TGTGCCAGCAGCACGACAGTTATCTATGGCTACACCTTC
cdr3_aa: CASSTTVIYGYTF

v_call: TRBV27
clone_size: NA
d_call: TRBD1
j_call: TRBJ2-1
cdr3_nt: TGTGCCAGCAGCTGGACAGGGACTGAGCAGTTCTTC
cdr3_aa: CASSWTGTEQFF

v_call: TRBV19
clone_size: NA
d_call: NA
j_call: TRBJ1-1
cdr3_nt: TGTGCCAGTAGTATGCAAGGGGATAGGAACACTGAAGCTTTCTTT
cdr3_aa: CASSMQGDRNTEAFF

v_call: TRBV4-1
clone_size: NA
d_call: NA
j_call: TRBJ2-5
cdr3_nt: TGCGCCAGCAGCCAAGACGCAGGGCAAGAGACCCAGTACTTC
cdr3_aa: CASSQDAGQETQYF

v_call: TRBV5-1
clone_size: NA
d_call: TRBD2
j_call: TRBJ2-1
cdr3_nt: TGCGCCAGCAGCTTGGACGGCGGGAGGGCCTTATATAAGTTCTTC
cdr3_aa: CASSLDGGRALYKFF

v_call: TRBV10-2
clone_size: NA
d_call: NA
j_call: TRBJ1-4
cdr3_nt: TGCGCCAGCAGCGCGACAGCAACTAATGAAAAACTGTTTTTT
cdr3_aa: CASSATATNEKLFF

v_call: TRBV6-5
clone_size: NA
d_call: TRBD2
j_call: TRBJ2-2
cdr3_nt: TGTGCCAGCAGTTTAGCGGGTGCCACCGGGGAGCTGTTTTTT
cdr3_aa: CASSLAGATGELFF

v_call: TRBV24-1
clone_size: many
d_call: TRBD2
j_call: TRBJ2-2
cdr3_nt: TGTGCCACCAGTGATTGGACTAGCGGCACCGGGGAGCTGTTTTTT
cdr3_aa: CATSDWTSGTGELFF

v_call: TRBV10-3
clone_size: NA
d_call: TRBD1
j_call: TRBJ2-3
cdr3_nt: TGTGCCGTAGGACAGGGCCCAGATACGCAGTATTTT
cdr3_aa: CAVGQGPDTQYF

v_call: TRBV6-2/TRBV6-3
clone_size: few
d_call: NA
j_call: TRBJ1-5
cdr3_nt: TGTGCCAGCAGTTACCAGGCAGGGTTATTGCCCCAGCATTTT
cdr3_aa: CASSYQAGLLPQHF

v_call: TRBV3-1/TRBV3-2
clone_size: NA
d_call: TRBD1
j_call: TRBJ2-1
cdr3_nt: TGTGCCAGCAGCCAAGCCGACAGGGGGGGCCTCAATGAGCAGTTCTTC
cdr3_aa: CASSQADRGGLNEQFF

v_call: TRBV3-1/TRBV3-2
clone_size: medium-sized
d_call: TRBD2
j_call: TRBJ2-2
cdr3_nt: TGTGCCAGCATGGGCGGGAGGGCTTATGCCGGGGAGCTGTTTTTT
cdr3_aa: CASMGGRAYAGELFF

v_call: TRBV7-9
clone_size: few
d_call: TRBD1
j_call: TRBJ1-1
cdr3_nt: TGTGCCAGCAGCCGGGGACAGCCGAACACTGAAGCTTTCTTT
cdr3_aa: CASSRGQPNTEAFF

v_call: TRBV11-2
clone_size: NA
d_call: NA
j_call: TRBJ1-2
cdr3_nt: TGTGCCAGCAGCCCCTCCAAGAGGGACACCTTC
cdr3_aa: CASSPSKRDTF

v_call: TRBV6-2/TRBV6-3
clone_size: NA
d_call: TRBD2
j_call: TRBJ2-3
cdr3_nt: TGTGCCAGCAGTGTCCACCCCGGGACTACAATCACAGATACGCAGTATTTT
cdr3_aa: CASSVHPGTTITDTQYF

v_call: TRBV30
clone_size: NA
d_call: TRBD1
j_call: TRBJ1-2
cdr3_nt: TGTGCCGGGACAGATTCTAACTATGGCTACACCTTC
cdr3_aa: CAGTDSNYGYTF

v_call: TRBV4-3
clone_size: few
d_call: NA
j_call: TRBJ1-2
cdr3_nt: TGCGCCAGCAGCCAATCACCTGGGGGGAACTATGGCTACACCTTC
cdr3_aa: CASSQSPGGNYGYTF